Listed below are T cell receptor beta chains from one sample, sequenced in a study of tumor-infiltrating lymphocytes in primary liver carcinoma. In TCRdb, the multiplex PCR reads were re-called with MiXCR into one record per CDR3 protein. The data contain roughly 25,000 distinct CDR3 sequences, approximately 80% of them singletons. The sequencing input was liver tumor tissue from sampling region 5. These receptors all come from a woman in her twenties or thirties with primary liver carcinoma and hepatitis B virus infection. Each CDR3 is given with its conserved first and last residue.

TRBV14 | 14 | CASSPGIGGYEQYF
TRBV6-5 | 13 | CASSTNSGLTQYF
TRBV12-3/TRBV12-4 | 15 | CTTSTHPGSEETQYF
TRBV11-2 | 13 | CVSSPPGRYGQYF
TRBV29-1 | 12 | CIFSVRPYCYIF
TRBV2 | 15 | CACSGTSAQDYEQYF
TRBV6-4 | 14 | CASNDGTGESPLHF
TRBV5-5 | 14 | CASSFDQTIYEHCF
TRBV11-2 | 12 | CTSNSYDYGQYF
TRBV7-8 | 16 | CASSPLLAGEGLEQYF
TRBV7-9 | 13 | CASGPRTSGAQLF
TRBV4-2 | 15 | CASNWNPREFDTQYF
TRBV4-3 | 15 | CASNQLQDNSYEQYF
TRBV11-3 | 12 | CAPSEDNQPQRF
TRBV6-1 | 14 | CASSVGSTLGAQYF
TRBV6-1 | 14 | CASSPGTDTGELFF
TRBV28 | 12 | CARSFNKNIQYF
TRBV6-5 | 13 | CATNQVYGDTRYF
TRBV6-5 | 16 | CTSSYSGGPGTNVLTF
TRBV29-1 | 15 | CSAETGRGVRETQNF
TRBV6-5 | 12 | CACSYFSGGLFF
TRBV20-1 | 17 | CSVRDSPGTSGSYEQLF
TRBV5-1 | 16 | CASSTTGIVGAETQYF
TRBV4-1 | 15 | CANSQVRGSNVKRFF
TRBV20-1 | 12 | CSAEGSTDTQYF
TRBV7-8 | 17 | CASNSQGHTSNTGELFF
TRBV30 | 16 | CVWRSAMRSSYNEQFF
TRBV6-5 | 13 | CASSPRSADTQFF
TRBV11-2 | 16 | CASSLSLDGRYNEQLF
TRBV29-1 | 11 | CSALVSYGYTF
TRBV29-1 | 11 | CSHRGADTQYF
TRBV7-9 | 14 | CDSGLPTHRYEQYF
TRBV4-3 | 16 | CASNQDWDYAYNEHFF
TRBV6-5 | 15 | CASSYKDNSPYEQYF
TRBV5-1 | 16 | CASSFAISPGSNGQFF
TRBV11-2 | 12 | CAGGLGLETPYF
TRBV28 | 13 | CACSQPPYYGYTF
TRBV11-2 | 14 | CASSRDTSGVTQYF
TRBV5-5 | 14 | CASSFTWMANIQYF
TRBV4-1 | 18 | CASSREWVPQSSHNEQFF
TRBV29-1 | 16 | CSARGIWDGQTYEQYF
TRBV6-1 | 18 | CASSERFQVLRYNYGYTF
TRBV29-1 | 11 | CSVEDQTSYTF
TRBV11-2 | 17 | CASSHRGSRSPTDTQYF
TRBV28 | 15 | CASSLLGEVTWELFF
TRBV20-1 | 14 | CSAPGTGSGNTIYF
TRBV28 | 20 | CASSTVRLVPFQHTNYGYTF
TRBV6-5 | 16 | CASASVRGNRLQPQHF